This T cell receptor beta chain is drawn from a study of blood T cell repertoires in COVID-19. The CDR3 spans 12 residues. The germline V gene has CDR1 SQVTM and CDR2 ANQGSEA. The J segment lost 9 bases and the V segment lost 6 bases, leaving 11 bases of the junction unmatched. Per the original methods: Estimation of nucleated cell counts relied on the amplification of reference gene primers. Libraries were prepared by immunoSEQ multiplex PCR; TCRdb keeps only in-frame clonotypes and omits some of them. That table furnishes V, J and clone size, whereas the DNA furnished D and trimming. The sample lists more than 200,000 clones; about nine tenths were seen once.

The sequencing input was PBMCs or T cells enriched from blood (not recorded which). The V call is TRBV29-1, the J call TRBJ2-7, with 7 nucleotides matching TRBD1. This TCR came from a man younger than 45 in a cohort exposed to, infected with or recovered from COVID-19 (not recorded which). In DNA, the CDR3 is TGCAGCGTCGGGGACAGCCCCCACGGGCAGTACTTC. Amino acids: CSVGDSPHGQYF.